These T cell receptor beta chains were read from a single sample in a study of blood T cell repertoires in COVID-19. The repertoire was sequenced with immunoSEQ multiplex PCR; TCRdb's copy has only in-frame clones and lacks some. The data show some 140,000 clones, around three quarters seen once. Sequencing input: peripheral blood. The receptors shown here come from an elderly man with acute or convalescent COVID-19. The CDR3 runs from the conserved cysteine through the conserved F or W. A D gene is named only where the DNA matches it firmly. Clone size, where shown, is once, few, many, or a class for clones that have expanded.

-	TRBJ1-2	TRBV19	-	TGTGCCAGTAGTTTGGGGGGCTATGGCTACACCTTC	CASSLGGYGYTF
TRBD1	TRBJ1-6	TRBV7-8	-	TGTGCCAGCAGCCTCCGGGACAGTTATAATTCACCCCTCCACTTT	CASSLRDSYNSPLHF
-	TRBJ1-4	TRBV7-2	-	TGTGCCAGCAGCTTAAATGGGGCGCATAGTAATGAAAAACTGTTTTTT	CASSLNGAHSNEKLFF
-	TRBJ2-3	TRBV21-1	-	TGTGCCAGCAGCAAACCGGACAGGGTGGATACGCAGTATTTT	CASSKPDRVDTQYF
-	TRBJ2-5	TRBV10-3	-	TGTGCCATCAAGGCGGTGCAGGGGCGTCAAGAGACCCAGTACTTC	CAIKAVQGRQETQYF
TRBD1	TRBJ1-1	TRBV7-8	-	TGTGCCAGCAACGTAGACGGACAGGGCCTCACTGAAGCTTTCTTT	CASNVDGQGLTEAFF
-	TRBJ2-1	TRBV10-2	few	TGCGCCAGCAGTGAATGGCAGGACAATGAGCAGTTCTTC	CASSEWQDNEQFF
-	TRBJ2-6	TRBV19	-	TGTGCCAGTAGTGACAGCTCTGGGGCCAACGTCCTGACTTTC	CASSDSSGANVLTF
-	TRBJ1-2	TRBV5-1	few	TGCGCCAGCAGCTTTGGGGACTTTAACTATGGCTACACCTTC	CASSFGDFNYGYTF
-	TRBJ1-2	TRBV7-9	-	TGTGCCAGCGCGGGAAGACAGCAAGCTAACTATGGCTACACCTTC	CASAGRQQANYGYTF
-	TRBJ2-7	TRBV4-1	-	TGCGCCAGCAGCCAAGGCCCGGGCTACGAGCAGTACTTC	CASSQGPGYEQYF
-	TRBJ2-4	TRBV9	-	TGTGCCAGCAGCGTAGACGGAGCCAAAAACATTCAGTACTTC	CASSVDGAKNIQYF
TRBD2	TRBJ2-7	TRBV6-2/TRBV6-3	-	TGTGCCAGCAGTCCCTCAGGACTAGCAGCCGAGCAGTACTTC	CASSPSGLAAEQYF
-	TRBJ1-1	TRBV10-3	-	TGTGCCATCGCCGCGGTTGGTGGGTCAGCTTTCTTT	CAIAAVGGSAFF
TRBD1	TRBJ2-7	TRBV5-1	many	TGCGCCAGCAGCTTGGCCTTCACAGGGGAAACCTACGAGCAGTACTTC	CASSLAFTGETYEQYF
-	TRBJ1-3	TRBV29-1	few	TGCAGCGTTGAAGATCCAGGAAACACCATATATTTT	CSVEDPGNTIYF
-	TRBJ2-2	TRBV5-1	-	TGCGCCAGCAGTTTGGAAGGGGTGAGAACGAACACCGGGGAGCTGTTTTTT	CASSLEGVRTNTGELFF
TRBD1	TRBJ2-3	TRBV11-3	-	TGTGCCAGCAGCTTAGGGACAGGGGTGGTAGATACGCAGTATTTT	CASSLGTGVVDTQYF
-	TRBJ2-1	TRBV18	-	TGTGCCAGCTCACCAGAGAATGAGCAGTTCTTC	CASSPENEQFF
-	TRBJ1-3	TRBV7-9	-	TGTGCCAGCAGCTCCGACAGGTCTGGAAACACCATATATTTT	CASSSDRSGNTIYF
TRBD1	TRBJ2-7	TRBV5-1	-	TGCGCCAGCAGCCTGGGACAGGGGGCCTACGAGCAGTACTTC	CASSLGQGAYEQYF
-	TRBJ2-3	TRBV19	few	TGTGCCAGTAGTGGATCGACAGGCCATCCTAGCACAGATACGCAGTATTTT	CASSGSTGHPSTDTQYF
-	TRBJ1-2	TRBV30	-	TGTGCCTGGAACAGGGACTATGGCTACACCTTC	CAWNRDYGYTF
TRBD1	TRBJ1-6	TRBV29-1	-	TGCAGCGTGAGGACAGGCCTACTCTATAATTCACCCCTCCACTTT	CSVRTGLLYNSPLHF